These 18 T cell receptor beta chains originate from one sample sequenced in a study of blood T cell repertoires in COVID-19 (TCRdb year 2020). Libraries were prepared through the immunoSEQ multiplex PCR assay. This immuneACCESS table, as held by TCRdb, lists in-frame sequences with V and J called but not all clones. Of the missing ones, under half trace to an unresolved V gene in checked studies; the others have no known cause. The table for this sample lists about 200,000 clones; 70% to 90% of them were counted only once. The biggest ten clones account for less than 5.5% of the sample. Input material: peripheral blood. These receptors were collected from a woman of 80 years or more with acute or convalescent COVID-19.

The genes are TRBV7-9 and TRBJ1-4, with D hard to call. Germline CDR1 and CDR2: SEHNR and FQNEAQ (reference sequence). V was clipped by 6 bases and J by 0 bases, with 11 bases between them. This CDR3 contains 15 residues. CDR3 bases: TGTGCCAGCAGACAGTCGGGGACAACTAATGAAAAACTGTTTTTT. Its protein product is CASRQSGTTNEKLFF.

J is TRBJ2-2 and V is TRBV10-3; the D gene is possibly TRBD2 (6 bases). The V end lost 9 bases, the J end lost 4 bases, and 18 bases lay between the germline ends. Germline V CDR1 and CDR2: ENHRY, SYGVKD. The CDR3 runs 15 residues. The CDR3 loop is CAITPSGARTGELFF. The CDR3 nucleotides are TGTGCCATTACCCCTTCGGGAGCCCGCACCGGGGAGCTGTTTTTT.

V gene TRBV5-4 combines with J gene TRBJ1-6; 9 bases line up with TRBD1. The length of the CDR3 is 15 residues. The trim removed 2 bases at V and 9 bases at J, leaving 6 bases unmatched. Looked up from germline, CDR1 is SGHNT and CDR2 is YYREEE (reference sequence). The CDR3 region is CASSLDRDRASPLHF. The CDR3, as DNA: TGTGCCAGCAGCTTAGACCGGGACAGGGCTTCACCCCTCCACTTT.

V usage is TRBV28 and J usage is TRBJ1-6; D call uncertain. The CDR3 extends over 12 amino acids. The germline CDR1 and CDR2 sequences are MDHEN and SYDVKM. Trimming removed 11 bases at V and 7 bases at J, with 12 bases between. CDR3 coding DNA: TGTGCCCTTGCAGGCCGGAATTCACCCCTCCACTTT. The encoded protein is CALAGRNSPLHF.

The chain recombines TRBV5-1 with TRBJ1-1, with 9 bases lining up with TRBD1. The CDR3 consists of 15 residues. CDR1 SGHRS and CDR2 YFSETQ come from the germline V gene. The ends lost 4 bases at V and 5 bases at J; junction bases unmatched: 9. CDR3 in DNA: TGCGCCAGCAGCCCAATACAGGGGGCGCGTACTGAAGCTTTCTTT. It is translated as CASSPIQGARTEAFF. The variable domain in full, completed from reference TRBV5-1 and TRBJ1-1, reads KAGVTQTPRYLIKTRGQQVTLSCSPISGHRSVSWYQQTPGQGLQFLFEYFSETQRNKGNFPGRFSGRQFSNSRSEMNVSTLELGDSALYLCASSPIQGARTEAFFGQGTRLTVV.

The chain couples TRBV5-1 to TRBJ2-5, with 8 bases fitting TRBD1. The ends lost 4 bases at V and 1 base at J; junction bases unmatched: 6. Germline CDR1 SGHRS, CDR2 YFSETQ. The CDR3 consists of 15 residues. In nucleotides, the CDR3 is TGCGCCAGCAGCCTAGGGGACAGGAGCCAAGAGACCCAGTACTTC. It is translated as CASSLGDRSQETQYF.

The rearrangement uses TRBV7-9 and TRBJ1-2; 9 bases are a match to TRBD1. CDR1 is SEHNR, CDR2 FQNEAQ, per germline (reference sequence). There are 15 residues in the CDR3. The trim removed 2 bases at V and 2 bases at J, leaving 3 bases unmatched. CDR3 bases: TGTGCCAGCAGCTTATATGACAGGGGGAACTATGGCTACACCTTC. Translating it yields CASSLYDRGNYGYTF.

This clone was counted a single time. The J gene is TRBJ1-2, the V gene TRBV6-5; 7 nucleotides match TRBD1. This CDR3 has 13 residues. Looked up from germline, CDR1 is MNHEY and CDR2 is SVGAGI. Trimming took 6 bases from V and 5 from J; bases not matched to a gene: 6. The CDR3 reads CASSEGARYGYTF. CDR3 DNA: TGTGCCAGCAGCGAGGGGGCTCGGTATGGCTACACCTTC.

The rearrangement links TRBV7-2 to TRBJ2-7; 10 nucleotides line up with TRBD1. The CDR3 extends over 15 amino acids. J lost 12 bases, V lost 1 base, and 12 bases had no gene match. Germline loops: CDR1 SGHTA, CDR2 FQGNSA. The CDR3 region has the DNA TGTGCCAGCAGCTTAGGGGTGGGACAGGGGTACCCTTGGTACTTC. Its protein product is CASSLGVGQGYPWYF.

The chain couples TRBV12-3 or TRBV12-4 to TRBJ1-3; no reliable D call. There are 13 residues in the CDR3. The ends were cut back, 3 bases at V and 5 bases at J, with 8 bases in the middle. CDR3 sequence: CASSLGRRNTIYF. The CDR3 DNA reads TGTGCCAGCAGTTTGGGCAGACGAAACACCATATATTTT.

The chain combines TRBV5-1 with TRBJ2-3; the D is unclear. Germline CDR1 reads SGHRS; CDR2 reads YFSETQ. The ends were cut back, 4 bases at V and 0 bases at J, with 15 bases in the middle. CDR3 length equals 16 residues. Here the CDR3 DNA reads TGCGCCAGCAGCATGCAATTAGTGGGCAGCACAGATACGCAGTATTTT. As protein: CASSMQLVGSTDTQYF. Full variable domain (outside the CDR3, taken from reference TRBV5-1 and TRBJ2-3): KAGVTQTPRYLIKTRGQQVTLSCSPISGHRSVSWYQQTPGQGLQFLFEYFSETQRNKGNFPGRFSGRQFSNSRSEMNVSTLELGDSALYLCASSMQLVGSTDTQYFGPGTRLTVL.

J is TRBJ2-2 and V is TRBV7-9, with TRBD1 matching over 7 bases. Germline CDR1 SEHNR, CDR2 FQNEAQ (reference sequence). V was pared by 5 bases and J by 2 bases, with 8 bases of the junction left unmatched. The CDR3 spans 16 residues. The CDR3 nucleotides are TGTGCCAGCAGCCCCTCCGGGACAGCCAACACCGGGGAGCTGTTTTTT. This gives the protein CASSPSGTANTGELFF.

The CDR3 nucleotides are TGTGCCAGCAGCTTAGGGAGAAACTACAATGAGCAGTTCTTC. Amino acids: CASSLGRNYNEQFF. The rearrangement links TRBV7-2 to TRBJ2-1; D remains unclear. Trimming took off 1 base at V and 3 bases at J, with 7 bases between the two ends. The CDR3 has 14 residues. Germline V gene sequence: CDR1 SGHTA, CDR2 FQGNSA.

The chain combines TRBV5-1 with TRBJ2-2; no definite D call. From germline, CDR1 is SGHRS and CDR2 YFSETQ. The CDR3 is 13 amino acids. Trimming stripped 2 bases from V and 5 bases from J, with 7 bases between. CDR3 nucleotide sequence: TGCGCCAGCAGCTTTAGTGCGACCGGGGAGCTGTTTTTT. It codes for CASSFSATGELFF.

The CDR3 DNA sequence: TGTGCCAGCGACAGGGGCACAAACTATGGCTACACCTTC. It is translated as CASDRGTNYGYTF. The chain uses TRBV9 and TRBJ1-2, with 8 positions matching TRBD1. V trimming: 7 bases; J trimming: 2 bases; junction bases outside the gene matches: 4. The CDR3 covers 13 residues. Germline assignment: CDR1 SGDLS and CDR2 YYNGEE.

V is TRBV24-1 and J is TRBJ1-5; TRBD1 might be the D (5 bases). Germline lookup yields CDR1 KGHDR and CDR2 SFDVKD. V lost 6 bases to trimming and J lost 4 bases, with 9 bases between them. The CDR3 loop spans 13 amino acids. The CDR3 reads CATSPGYNQPQHF. The CDR3 DNA reads as TGTGCCACCAGTCCAGGGTATAATCAGCCCCAGCATTTT.

The chain joins TRBV18 to TRBJ1-5; D gene unclear. CDR1 and CDR2 (germline): KGHSH, LQKENI. The V end lost 3 bases, the J end lost 0 bases, and 9 bases lay between the germline ends. The CDR3 length is 15 residues. In DNA, the CDR3 is TGTGCCAGCTCACCCTACAGTTATAGCAATCAGCCCCAGCATTTT. Translating gives CASSPYSYSNQPQHF.

This rearrangement joins TRBV7-2 to TRBJ2-2, with TRBD1 identical over 10 bases. The CDR3 extends over 14 amino acids. The V gene end was trimmed by 10 bases and the J gene end by 4 bases; junction bases not matched to a gene: 6. Germline V gene lookup returns CDR1 SGHTA and CDR2 FQGNSA. The CDR3 coding sequence is TGTGCCACCGAGACAGGGGGCGGCACCGGGGAGCTGTTTTTT. Translation: CATETGGGTGELFF.